This TCR beta chain stems from a study of human T cells and chemical hapten exposure (dated by TCRdb to the early 2020s). In terms of the full investigation: For sensitization, 2% DPC in acetone was applied to a roughly 2 cm by roughly 2 cm area of upper inner arm skin. Libraries were combined into a pool for sequencing, and differences in TCR yield between samples came mainly from small differences in library volumes within the pool. The mostly female patient cohort included alopecia areata with under or over 50% scalp involvement, alopecia totalis and alopecia universalis. In alopecia patients, the study followed how the peripheral blood TCR repertoire changed in vivo over primary and secondary sensitization to diphenylcyclopropenone (DPC), a hapten. Patch testing was done on the upper back using Finn chambers containing 0.01% DPC, and results were scored after 6 days according to International Contact Dermatitis Research Group standards. Patients additionally received weekly therapeutic DPC doses to the scalp throughout the approximately 22-week study period. Blood for TCR sequencing was provided by twenty-nine alopecia patients at one to four time points (pre-sensitization, 2, 6 and 24 weeks). Patient blood was sampled pre-sensitization (week 0) and at 2, 6 and about 24 weeks after DPC sensitization. The full study reports these points: Because every patient had alopecia, a presumed autoimmune disease, the patients' immune response might differ from that of healthy individuals. After repeated subsampling, the strength of the expansion versus patch-test correlation and the threshold at which it became significant changed. DPC sensitization did not change the number of TCRs with a frequency above 1 in 1000, and there was no evidence of changes in global repertoire structure. The number of PT1 expanded TCRs positively correlated with patch test score, significant at thresholds 8, 16 and 32 but not 4. Significantly more large CDR3 similarity clusters were formed by expanded TCRs than by pre-sensitization or healthy control sets, consistent with antigen-driven responses.

This clonotype has only a few counts. The target of this receptor is not known. The sample holds no much larger clone one base away, and base qualities are not on file. CDR1 and CDR2 are drawn from the germline V gene (reference sequence): DFQATT, SNEGSKA. V ends up 3 bases short and J 4 bases short, with an unmatched junction base count of 8. From its cysteine to its phenylalanine, the CDR3 spans 15 amino acids. Of the read, only the CDR3 DNA is kept; its 45 bases are in frame from base 1. Library preparation used RACE. For sequencing, a NextSeq 500 was employed. Library preparation attached unique molecular identifiers to individual cDNA molecules for quantitative, reproducible TCR counting. From each blood RNA sample, both TCR alpha and TCR beta chains were sequenced. On the study's bioinformatics: Samples had a median of about 96,000 TCRs, with a range from about 20,000 to 690,600. V, J and CDR3 annotation of the TCR reads was carried out using the Decombinator software suite. To make PS versus PT1 abundance plots, every sample was subsampled to the same number of TCRs (28,000). Expanded TCRs were defined as absent before sensitization and observed at least eight times at the 2-week time point. TCRdb reprocessing: public reads trimmed at Q25 with fastp, clones called with MiXCR, in-frame beta chains kept. Rows matching on CDR3 protein sequence are summarized as one entry with the most common DNA and genes. For this entry, the V and J calls and clone size follow TCRdb and not the study's own pipeline. The sample yields about 160,000 distinct CDR3 sequences; about a quarter were counted once. The top ten clonotypes cover roughly 2.2% of the sample.

The sample's time point, from its label and the paper: patch test 3, about 24 weeks after DPC sensitization. Reading the label with the study, this specimen's treatment or condition is: therapeutic diphenylcyclopropenone sensitization with weekly scalp DPC. At each patch-test visit, blood was drawn before the patch test was applied. Patients were considered eligible if aged 18 to 70, diagnosed with alopecia and deemed suitable for DPC therapy, and patients were excluded if pregnant. Total RNA was isolated from unfractionated whole blood collected in Tempus Blood RNA tubes. The V gene is TRBV20-1 and the J gene is TRBJ2-3, with 9 bases in between that match TRBD1. The TCR sequence derives from a woman aged 18-29 years with alopecia areata. Some clones in this sample may be carry-over from other donors' samples. This specimen consisted of whole blood, obtained in connection with sensitization to the hapten diphenylcyclopropenone (DPC). The CDR3 sequence is CSARDRGPWADTQYF. The sequence in DNA is TGCAGTGCTAGGGACAGGGGCCCCTGGGCAGATACGCAGTATTTT.